The following is a T cell receptor (beta chain) sequence with its context. The target antigen is unknown. CDR1 and CDR2 from the germline V gene are SQVTM and ANQGSEA. The length of the CDR3 is 14 residues. The V end lost 6 bases, the J end lost 3 bases, and 16 bases lay between the germline ends. The repertoire was sequenced with immunoSEQ multiplex PCR; TCRdb's copy has only in-frame clones and lacks some. The sample includes 140,000 or so clones, approximately 81% of them seen just once. The data belong to a study of cytotoxic CD8 clonotypes in ibrutinib-treated CLL. Study as a whole: After a median roughly 12 months on treatment (6 to 36), response samples were drawn. When averaged across all of the samples, the counts came to 200,000 to 300,000 productive templates and 90,000 to 95,000 productive rearrangements.

General study findings and limits: Baseline clonality exceeded age-matched healthy donors and tracked circulating CD8+ T-cell counts.

The origin of this receptor is a human donor with chronic lymphocytic leukemia. The chain combines TRBV29-1 with TRBJ2-3; unclear D gene. The sample in question was PBMCs, obtained after 12 months of ibrutinib treatment. The DNA for the CDR3 is TGCAGCGTCAGCGATTATGCCGGTACAGATACGCAGTATTTT. This encodes CSVSDYAGTDTQYF.